This TCR beta chain was identified during a study of lymphopenia after photon versus proton radiotherapy. Study-wide results and limits: Authors raise, but do not show, better survival with proton therapy. Larger post-nadir TCR diversity loss correlated inversely with survival in deceased patients. Oligoclonal CD8+ Temra expansion after nadir drove photon patients' diversity drop. Relative stability marked proton patients; photon patients lost diversity and naive cells.

Note on this clone: What it binds is unknown.

Libraries were prepared by immunoSEQ multiplex PCR; TCRdb keeps only in-frame clonotypes and omits some of them. The table lists 20,000 to 25,000 clones, 84% of them singletons. The sequences come from peripheral blood, collected from a patient treated with photon-based radiotherapy. This receptor was identified in a woman aged 45 to 65 with pancreatic cancer.

The CDR3 spells CASSLSSYEQYF. The DNA of the CDR3 is TGTGCCAGCAGTTTGAGCTCCTACGAGCAGTACTTC. J is TRBJ2-7 and V is TRBV6-5, with no clear D. V was cut by 4 bases and J by 0 bases, with 4 bases left in between. The germline CDR1 and CDR2 sequences are MNHEY and SVGAGI. This CDR3 spans 12 amino acids.